Listed below are T cell receptor beta chains from one sample, sequenced in a study of blood T cell repertoires in COVID-19. Profiled with immunoSEQ multiplex PCR; TCRdb holds only in-frame clones, not every one. This sample carries approximately 120,000 clones, 85% to 90% of them seen once, and the ten largest clones take around 1.1%. Sequencing input: peripheral blood. The receptor source for this set is a human donor in a cohort sampled during active COVID-19. Each CDR3 is given with its conserved first and last residue. A D gene is named only where the DNA matches it firmly. Part of the rows lack a size; the others show once, few, many or a class for expanded clones.

V	size	D	J	CDR3	DNA
TRBV5-1	-	-	TRBJ2-2	CASSSKTTRTGELFF	TGCGCCAGCAGCTCCAAGACGACTCGCACCGGGGAGCTGTTTTTT
TRBV7-3	-	TRBD1	TRBJ2-2	CASSSRGTGELFF	TGTGCCAGCAGCTCCAGGGGGACCGGGGAGCTGTTTTTT
TRBV29-1	-	-	TRBJ1-1	CSVTGFPEAFF	TGCAGCGTCACAGGGTTCCCTGAAGCTTTCTTT
TRBV18	-	TRBD1	TRBJ1-4	CASSPGQGEGEKLFF	TGTGCCAGCTCACCGGGACAGGGTGAAGGTGAAAAACTGTTTTTT
TRBV19	-	-	TRBJ1-1	CASKSTARRTEAFF	TGTGCCAGTAAATCGACAGCAAGAAGGACTGAAGCTTTCTTT
TRBV3-1/TRBV3-2	-	-	TRBJ1-3	CASSHYRTTSGNTIYF	TGTGCCAGCAGCCACTACAGGACTACTTCTGGAAACACCATATATTTT
TRBV24-1	-	-	TRBJ1-2	CATRGSLEGGYTF	TGTGCCACCAGGGGTAGCCTCGAGGGCGGCTACACCTTC
TRBV5-5	-	TRBD1	TRBJ2-3	CASSSWDRSTDTQYF	TGTGCCAGCAGCTCCTGGGACAGAAGCACAGATACGCAGTATTTT
TRBV5-1	-	-	TRBJ1-1	CASNAGELNTEAFF	TGCGCCAGTAATGCGGGGGAACTGAACACTGAAGCTTTCTTT
TRBV3-1/TRBV3-2	few	-	TRBJ1-5	CASSQGVGLNQPQHF	TGTGCCAGCAGCCAGGGTGTGGGGCTCAATCAGCCCCAGCATTTT
TRBV4-3	-	TRBD1	TRBJ2-3	CASSQGYTRTGGSSNTQYF	TGCGCCAGCAGCCAAGGCTACACTCGGACAGGGGGCTCTTCCAATACGCAGTATTTT
TRBV2	-	-	TRBJ2-7	CASRADYYEQYF	TGTGCCAGCAGGGCCGATTACTACGAGCAGTACTTC
TRBV27	once	TRBD1	TRBJ2-3	CASSLQGQGTARDTQYF	TGTGCCAGCAGTTTACAGGGACAGGGGACCGCCCGGGATACGCAGTATTTT
TRBV2	-	TRBD2	TRBJ2-1	CASSRTSGFNEQFF	TGTGCCAGCAGTCGTACTAGCGGTTTCAATGAGCAGTTCTTC
TRBV24-1	-	-	TRBJ2-7	CATTQMGRYEQYF	TGTGCCACCACCCAAATGGGCCGCTACGAGCAGTACTTC
TRBV27	-	TRBD2	TRBJ2-3	CASSWGLASTDTQYF	TGTGCCAGCAGCTGGGGACTAGCTAGCACAGATACGCAGTATTTT
TRBV21-1	-	-	TRBJ1-4	CASSHRGWPNEKLFF	TGTGCCAGCAGCCACCGGGGTTGGCCTAATGAAAAACTGTTTTTT
TRBV3-1/TRBV3-2	few	TRBD2	TRBJ2-5	CASSQDGSGGAAKTQYF	TGTGCCAGCAGCCAAGATGGTAGCGGGGGGGCTGCGAAGACCCAGTACTTC
TRBV9	-	TRBD2	TRBJ2-1	CASSHSGGPINEQFF	TGTGCCAGCAGCCACAGCGGGGGGCCCATAAATGAGCAGTTCTTC
TRBV6-2/TRBV6-3	-	TRBD2	TRBJ2-4	CASSYGISGSGNIQYF	TGTGCCAGCAGTTACGGGATAAGCGGGAGCGGAAACATTCAGTACTTC
TRBV1	-	-	TRBJ2-2	CTSSQVLAGGTNTGELFF	TGCACCAGCAGCCAAGTCCTAGCGGGAGGGACGAACACCGGGGAGCTGTTTTTT
TRBV6-5	-	TRBD1	TRBJ1-1	CASSSTGITEAFF	TGTGCCAGCAGTTCGACAGGGATCACTGAAGCTTTCTTT
TRBV5-4	-	TRBD2	TRBJ2-7	CASSLRLASHEQYF	TGTGCCAGCAGCTTGCGACTAGCTTCCCACGAGCAGTACTTC
TRBV7-3	-	-	TRBJ2-5	CASSSPGGTQYF	TGTGCCAGCAGCTCCCCGGGTGGGACCCAGTACTTC
TRBV11-2	-	-	TRBJ2-7	CASSLGTTYEQYF	TGTGCCAGCAGCTTGGGCACGACCTACGAGCAGTACTTC
TRBV5-1	-	-	TRBJ2-7	CASSLAPGSYEQYF	TGCGCCAGCAGCTTGGCCCCAGGCTCCTACGAGCAGTACTTC
TRBV7-8	few	-	TRBJ1-3	CASSFLTGKGNANTIYF	TGTGCCAGCAGCTTCCTAACAGGGAAGGGCAATGCTAACACCATATATTTT
TRBV2	-	-	TRBJ2-7	CASSAEDSYEQYF	TGTGCCAGCAGTGCGGAGGACTCCTACGAGCAGTACTTC
TRBV7-8	-	TRBD1	TRBJ2-2	CASSRTRTGTWAGELFF	TGTGCCAGCAGCCGGACCCGGACAGGGACGTGGGCCGGGGAGCTGTTTTTT
TRBV24-1	-	-	TRBJ2-5	CATSDLGTIGKETQYF	TGTGCCACCAGTGATTTGGGTACTATAGGTAAAGAGACCCAGTACTTC
TRBV5-1	-	-	TRBJ1-1	CASSSDEGTEAFF	TGCGCCAGCAGCTCGGATGAGGGCACTGAAGCTTTCTTT
TRBV5-6	-	-	TRBJ1-1	CASSLTAEAFF	TGTGCCAGCAGCTTGACAGCTGAAGCTTTCTTT
TRBV19	-	-	TRBJ1-5	CASSIRDFGNQPQHF	TGTGCCAGTAGTATAAGGGACTTTGGCAATCAGCCCCAGCATTTT
TRBV2	-	-	TRBJ1-4	CASSDENEKLFF	TGTGCCAGCAGTGACGAGAATGAAAAACTGTTTTTT
TRBV19	-	-	TRBJ2-7	CASSLSLTYEQYF	TGTGCCAGTTCCCTTTCACTGACCTACGAGCAGTACTTC
TRBV21-1	-	-	TRBJ2-1	CASSRKDRGGNEQFF	TGTGCCAGCAGCAGGAAAGACAGGGGTGGGAATGAGCAGTTCTTC
TRBV25-1	-	-	TRBJ2-5	CASSESRQLQETQYF	TGTGCCAGCAGTGAATCGAGGCAGTTACAAGAGACCCAGTACTTC
TRBV18	-	TRBD2	TRBJ2-3	CASSPGLAGGDTQYF	TGTGCCAGCTCACCGGGACTAGCGGGAGGAGATACGCAGTATTTT
TRBV6-6	-	TRBD1	TRBJ2-1	CASSPRGQGGNEQFF	TGTGCCAGCAGCCCCCGGGGACAGGGTGGTAATGAGCAGTTCTTC
TRBV6-5	-	-	TRBJ1-1	CATYTGVNTEAFF	TGTGCCACATACACGGGAGTGAACACTGAAGCTTTCTTT
TRBV5-6	-	-	TRBJ2-4	CASSQEWGPAKNIQYF	TGTGCCAGCAGCCAGGAATGGGGGCCGGCCAAAAACATTCAGTACTTC
TRBV7-8	-	-	TRBJ1-2	CASSLRTDKNYGYTF	TGTGCCAGCAGCTTACGGACAGATAAAAACTATGGCTACACCTTC
TRBV10-3	-	TRBD1	TRBJ2-3	CAIRTGTGISDTQYF	TGTGCCATCAGGACCGGGACAGGGATCTCAGATACGCAGTATTTT
TRBV3-1/TRBV3-2	-	-	TRBJ2-7	CASSHGGGPYEQYF	TGTGCCAGCAGCCATGGAGGGGGCCCCTACGAGCAGTACTTC
TRBV11-2	many	TRBD1	TRBJ2-7	CASSPSRGLSYEQYF	TGTGCCAGCAGCCCCTCCAGGGGGCTTAGCTACGAGCAGTACTTC